A selection of T cell receptor beta chains follows, all from one sample in a study of T cell repertoires in cytomegalovirus infection. Using its own MiXCR run on the reads, TCRdb lists one record per CDR3 protein. The table lists tens of thousands of distinct CDR3 sequences, 25% to 30% of them singletons. These TCRs' antigens remain unknown. Sample: CD8+ T cells from cultured PBMCs, taken from culture after CMV antigen stimulation. These receptors were obtained from a human donor in good health (CMV status not recorded). Some clones in this sample may be carry-over from other donors' samples. The CDR3 runs from the conserved cysteine through the conserved F or W. Fields, in order: clone size, CDR3 length, D gene, V gene, J gene, CDR3 DNA, CDR3 protein. A D gene is named only where the DNA matches it firmly. Clone size is stated in some rows and not others, as once, few, many or a class when expanded.

many,18,-,TRBV7-9,TRBJ2-6,TGTGCCAGCAGCTTAGTTCAAGAGGGTGCTGACGGGGCCAACGTCCTGACTTTC,CASSLVQEGADGANVLTF
-,16,TRBD2,TRBV12-3/TRBV12-4,TRBJ2-1,TGTGCCAGCAGTTTTCGGGCGGGAGGGGGGTGGGATGAGCAGTTCTTC,CASSFRAGGGWDEQFF
-,15,-,TRBV20-1,TRBJ1-3,TGCAGTGCTAGAGATCAGGAGAGCTCTGGAAACACCATATATTTT,CSARDQESSGNTIYF
-,13,-,TRBV7-9,TRBJ2-1,TGTGCCAGCAGCTTAGCTATGATCGGTGAGCAGTTCTTC,CASSLAMIGEQFF
-,17,-,TRBV4-1,TRBJ2-7,TGCGCCAGCAGCCAAGAGCTTGGTGTGGACATTTCCTACGAGCAGTACTTC,CASSQELGVDISYEQYF
-,15,TRBD1,TRBV30,TRBJ2-3,TGTGCCTGGGGACGCACAGGGGGCCCTACAGATACGCAGTATTTT,CAWGRTGGPTDTQYF
many,16,TRBD1,TRBV6-2/TRBV6-3,TRBJ2-1,TGTGCCAGCAGTGCCACCGGGACAGGGGTGACTGATGAGCAGTTCTTC,CASSATGTGVTDEQFF
many,20,TRBD2,TRBV7-2,TRBJ2-3,TGTGCCAGCAGCTTAAGGGCACAAGCGGGGGGTCCCACGAGCACAGATACGCAGTATTTT,CASSLRAQAGGPTSTDTQYF
few,12,-,TRBV5-1,TRBJ2-3,TGCGCCAGCAGCTTTGGTAGAGATACGCAGTATTTT,CASSFGRDTQYF
many,15,-,TRBV7-8,TRBJ1-5,TGTGCCAGCAGCTTAGCTAGGGACGATAGGGAGCCCCAGCATTTT,CASSLARDDREPQHF
few,15,-,TRBV7-9,TRBJ2-5,TGTGCCAGCAGCATAGGGACAAGCGTGGAAGAGACCCAGTACTTC,CASSIGTSVEETQYF
-,14,TRBD1,TRBV5-6,TRBJ2-7,TGTGCCAGCACCAGGGACAGCACCGACTACGAGCAGTACTTC,CASTRDSTDYEQYF
-,15,TRBD2,TRBV9,TRBJ2-5,TGTGCCAGCAGCGATCCGCGGGGGGATCAAGAGACCCAGTACTTC,CASSDPRGDQETQYF
many,13,TRBD2,TRBV7-2,TRBJ2-1,TGTGCCAGCACATCCCCAGGAGCGGGGGAGCAGTTCTTC,CASTSPGAGEQFF
-,16,TRBD1,TRBV7-8,TRBJ2-7,TGTGCCAGCAGCCACCCCTTCGGACCCGGACAGGACGAGCAGTACTTC,CASSHPFGPGQDEQYF
-,13,-,TRBV12-5,TRBJ2-7,TGTGCTAGTGGAGCTCAGGTTCCCTACGAGCAGTACTTC,CASGAQVPYEQYF
-,14,TRBD1,TRBV5-1,TRBJ2-1,TGCGCCAGCAGACGACAGGGTCCTGACAATGAGCAGTTCTTC,CASRRQGPDNEQFF
-,14,-,TRBV7-6,TRBJ2-7,TGTGCCAGCAGCCCCCCGGGCGGGGCCGGTGAGCAGTACTTC,CASSPPGGAGEQYF
-,16,TRBD1,TRBV4-3,TRBJ1-1,TGCGCCAGCAGCCAAGAGCACAGGGGGCTGAACACTGAAGCTTTCTTT,CASSQEHRGLNTEAFF
-,16,TRBD1,TRBV9,TRBJ1-2,TGTGCCAGCAGCACCCAGGCACAGGGGGCGAAAGGTGGCTACACCTTC,CASSTQAQGAKGGYTF
few,15,TRBD1,TRBV27,TRBJ1-6,TGTGCCAGCAGTTGGGACAGCTCCTATAATTCACCCCTCCACTTT,CASSWDSSYNSPLHF
-,15,TRBD1,TRBV7-9,TRBJ1-1,TGTACCAGTAGCATCAAGACAGGGGGCTACACTGAAGCTTTCTTT,CTSSIKTGGYTEAFF
few,14,-,TRBV19,TRBJ2-7,TGTGCCAGTAGTATAGGGTACCCACAGGACGAGCAGTACTTC,CASSIGYPQDEQYF
-,18,TRBD2,TRBV11-1,TRBJ2-1,TGTGCCAGCAGCTTAGGGCTAGCGGGGCTTGCCCTGTACAATGAGCAGTTCTTC,CASSLGLAGLALYNEQFF
few,21,TRBD2,TRBV15,TRBJ2-5,TGTGCCACCAGCAGAGGGATTTGGGACGGGACTAGCGGGAGTAGGCAAGAGACCCAGTACTTC,CATSRGIWDGTSGSRQETQYF
few,20,TRBD1,TRBV28,TRBJ1-2,TGTGCCAGCAGTTTTTGGGGACAACAGGGGGCGCTTACCCCTAACTATGGCTACACCTTC,CASSFWGQQGALTPNYGYTF
few,14,-,TRBV5-1,TRBJ2-7,TGCGCCAGCAGCTTGTGGGGGTGGGACGTCGAGCAGTACTTC,CASSLWGWDVEQYF
-,14,TRBD1,TRBV7-6,TRBJ2-3,TGTGCCAGCGGCGGACAGGCCAGCACAGATACGCAGTATTTT,CASGGQASTDTQYF
-,16,-,TRBV4-3,TRBJ2-3,TGCGCCAGCAGCCAAGATTACGGCAGGAGGGGAGATACGCAGTATTTT,CASSQDYGRRGDTQYF
-,15,TRBD1,TRBV7-9,TRBJ1-2,TGTGCCAGCAGCTCCGGACAGGGGGGGATCTATGGCTACACCTTC,CASSSGQGGIYGYTF
-,15,-,TRBV27,TRBJ1-1,TGTGCCAGCAGTTTAATCGGGCAGGGAAGAACTGAAGCTTTCTTT,CASSLIGQGRTEAFF
many,14,-,TRBV10-3,TRBJ2-1,TGTGCCATCAGCGAGACCAGCGGATACAATGAGCAGTTCTTC,CAISETSGYNEQFF
-,15,-,TRBV15,TRBJ2-5,TGTGCCACCAGCAGAGATCTTTGGGGGCAAGAGACCCAGTACTTC,CATSRDLWGQETQYF
-,13,-,TRBV7-8,TRBJ1-1,TGTGCCAGCAGCTTAGACAGGCGCACTGAAGCTTTCTTT,CASSLDRRTEAFF
few,17,TRBD1,TRBV7-6,TRBJ2-4,TGTGCCAGCAGCCCCCGGGACAGGGTTGATTTCGGAAACATTCAGTACTTC,CASSPRDRVDFGNIQYF
-,14,-,TRBV7-9,TRBJ1-2,TGTGCCAGCAGCTTCCCGGGGGCGAACTATGGCTACACCTTC,CASSFPGANYGYTF
many,13,-,TRBV11-2,TRBJ2-1,TGTGCCAGCAGCCGGGACTCCTACAATGAGCAGTTCTTC,CASSRDSYNEQFF
-,17,-,TRBV13,TRBJ2-7,TGTGCCAGCAGCTTAGGCGATCTGGAAGGGGCTCCCTACGAGCAGTACTTC,CASSLGDLEGAPYEQYF
few,14,-,TRBV5-6,TRBJ1-2,TGTGCCAGCAGCGACGGGACATTCGAGGATGGCTACACCTTC,CASSDGTFEDGYTF
-,16,TRBD2,TRBV7-9,TRBJ2-1,TGTGCCAGCAGCTTAGCAACTAGCGGGATGTACAATGAGCAGTTCTTC,CASSLATSGMYNEQFF
few,14,-,TRBV27,TRBJ2-2,TGTGCCAGCAGCCTTAGCGGTTACACCGGGGAGCTGTTTTTT,CASSLSGYTGELFF
few,14,-,TRBV18,TRBJ1-4,TGTGCCAGCTCGCGCCCCTTGGGGAATGAAAAACTGTTTTTT,CASSRPLGNEKLFF
many,16,-,TRBV25-1,TRBJ1-1,TGTGCCAGCAGTGATGAAGGTTCGCGGGGTAACACTGAAGCTTTCTTT,CASSDEGSRGNTEAFF
few,13,TRBD1,TRBV5-6,TRBJ2-7,TGTGCCAGCAGCCATGGGACAGGGACCGAGCAGTACTTC,CASSHGTGTEQYF
-,16,-,TRBV5-6,TRBJ2-3,TGTGCCAGCAGCTTGGTAGCAGGTCCCGACGGAGATACGCAGTATTTT,CASSLVAGPDGDTQYF
few,12,-,TRBV12-3/TRBV12-4,TRBJ2-3,TGTGCCAGCAGTTGGAGCACAGATACGCAGTATTTT,CASSWSTDTQYF
many,14,-,TRBV3-1,TRBJ1-6,TGTGCCAGCAGCCAAGGGGATAATAATTCACCCCTCCACTTT,CASSQGDNNSPLHF
-,10,-,TRBV2,TRBJ2-5,TGTGCCAGCCTTCGGAAGACCCAGTACTTC,CASLRKTQYF
few,13,TRBD1,TRBV7-9,TRBJ2-7,TGTGCCAGCAGCCGACAGGGGGCCTACGAGCAGTACTTC,CASSRQGAYEQYF
-,15,TRBD1,TRBV6-6,TRBJ2-3,TGTGCCAGCAGTTTGGGACAGATTCTCACAGATACGCAGTATTTT,CASSLGQILTDTQYF
-,13,-,TRBV19,TRBJ2-2,TGTGCCAGTAGTACCGTGGGCACCGGGGAGCTGTTTTTT,CASSTVGTGELFF
-,11,-,TRBV19,TRBJ2-2,TGTGCCAGTAGGTCGACCGGGGAGCTGTTTTTT,CASRSTGELFF
-,14,-,TRBV4-3,TRBJ2-7,TGCGCCAGCAGCCAGGAATCCCTTGACTACGAGCAGTACTTC,CASSQESLDYEQYF
many,13,TRBD1,TRBV20-1,TRBJ1-5,TGCAGTGCTTCTCAGGGGGCAAGTCAGCCCCAGCATTTT,CSASQGASQPQHF
few,14,TRBD2,TRBV27,TRBJ2-7,TGTGCCAGCAGGCTAGCGGGGCCTACCTACGAGCAGTACTTC,CASRLAGPTYEQYF
-,16,-,TRBV28,TRBJ2-3,TGTGCCAGCAGTTTATGGGACACTCCGAGCACAGATACGCAGTATTTT,CASSLWDTPSTDTQYF